A selection of T cell receptor beta chains follows, all from one sample in a study of cytomegalovirus exposure and HLA in healthy donors. Repertoires were generated with immunoSEQ multiplex PCR, while TCRdb's copy carries only in-frame clones and drops some. The sample lists approximately 100,000 clones, roughly three fifths occurring once. The specimen was PBMCs. These TCRs come from a man under 40 in good health and CMV-seronegative. Each CDR3 is given with its conserved first and last residue. A D gene is named only where the DNA matches it firmly. Not every row has a clone size; where given, it reads once, few, many or a size class.

size: few; V: TRBV5-1; J: TRBJ2-5; D: -; DNA: TGCGCCAGCAGCTTGGCCGAATGGTTGGAGGAGACCCAGTACTTC; CDR3: CASSLAEWLEETQYF
size: -; V: TRBV5-5; J: TRBJ1-5; D: -; DNA: TGTGCCAGCAGCTTAGAGGGGGTTCAGCCCCAGCATTTT; CDR3: CASSLEGVQPQHF
size: few; V: TRBV7-3; J: TRBJ2-1; D: -; DNA: TGTGCCAGCAGCTTAGACCTCCCGGGGAATGAGCAGTTCTTC; CDR3: CASSLDLPGNEQFF
size: once; V: TRBV6-5; J: TRBJ1-1; D: TRBD1; DNA: TGTGCCACCAAATCAGACAGGGTGAACACTGAAGCTTTCTTT; CDR3: CATKSDRVNTEAFF
size: -; V: TRBV6-4; J: TRBJ1-1; D: -; DNA: TGTGCCAGCAGTGTGACAGCCAACACTGAAGCTTTCTTT; CDR3: CASSVTANTEAFF
size: few; V: TRBV21-1; J: TRBJ2-7; D: -; DNA: TGTGCCAGCAGCAACGCGGCTAGCGGGATTCCACCGGCTCGCTACGAGCAGTACTTC; CDR3: CASSNAASGIPPARYEQYF
size: -; V: TRBV15; J: TRBJ2-4; D: TRBD2; DNA: TGTGCCACCAGCAGAGATCTGGGACTAGCGGGGAGAAACATTCAGTACTTC; CDR3: CATSRDLGLAGRNIQYF
size: -; V: TRBV11-1; J: TRBJ1-2; D: -; DNA: TGTGCCAGCAGCCAGAGCAGAGGTGGCTACACCTTC; CDR3: CASSQSRGGYTF
size: -; V: TRBV10-2; J: TRBJ2-7; D: TRBD2; DNA: TGCGCCAGCAGTGATGGGGCGGGAGGGACCTACGAGCAGTACTTC; CDR3: CASSDGAGGTYEQYF
size: -; V: TRBV5-1; J: TRBJ1-1; D: TRBD1; DNA: TGCGCCAGCAGCTTGAAGACAGGGGAAACTGAAGCTTTCTTT; CDR3: CASSLKTGETEAFF
size: -; V: TRBV7-2; J: TRBJ1-4; D: -; DNA: TGTGCCAGCAGCTTTAGCGGCAGGCCTGGGTCTGGTGAAAAACTGTTTTTT; CDR3: CASSFSGRPGSGEKLFF
size: -; V: TRBV28; J: TRBJ1-6; D: -; DNA: TGTGCCAGCAGGGGGCAGAGCTCCTATAATTCACCCCTCCACTTT; CDR3: CASRGQSSYNSPLHF
size: -; V: TRBV9; J: TRBJ2-7; D: TRBD1; DNA: TGTGCCAGCAGCATTGGACAGGGGGCCACCTACGAGCAGTACTTC; CDR3: CASSIGQGATYEQYF
size: -; V: TRBV4-1; J: TRBJ2-3; D: -; DNA: TGCGCCAGCAGCCATTACGGGATTGGTGGGAACACAGATACGCAGTATTTT; CDR3: CASSHYGIGGNTDTQYF
size: -; V: TRBV4-1; J: TRBJ2-7; D: TRBD2; DNA: TGCGCCAGCAGCCCCCAAGAATCCCACCTACTAGCGGGAGATAACGAGCAGTACTTC; CDR3: CASSPQESHLLAGDNEQYF
size: -; V: TRBV5-1; J: TRBJ1-4; D: -; DNA: TGCGCCAGCAGCCGTACGACAGCAACTAATGAAAAACTGTTTTTT; CDR3: CASSRTTATNEKLFF